This T cell receptor (beta chain) was sequenced during a study of identical twins. TCRdb processed the 5' RACE reads anew with MiXCR; each CDR3 protein has one entry. The repertoire holds hundreds of thousands of distinct CDR3 sequences, with about 20% as singletons. Study findings and constraints: Researchers reported excess low generation probability among twin-shared out-of-frame alpha sequences. Clonotypes of the beta chain that were abundant in cord blood carried fewer insertions (memory repertoires showed none). Cross-sectional statistical analysis, not tracking of the same donors, underpinned the conclusions.

To note about this clonotype: The antigen is not known.

The ends lost 6 bases at V and 2 bases at J; junction bases unmatched: 9. Germline V lookup: CDR1 MNHEY, CDR2 SVGEGT. The CDR3 spans 15 residues. These same data were also listed under a study on T cells expressing NK-cell markers. According to that study: A few donors' CD3+CD56-NKG2C+ cells were dominated by the same clonotypes.

The sample was PBMCs. J is TRBJ2-7 and V is TRBV6-2 or TRBV6-3; 8 bases agree with TRBD1. This receptor was identified in a young woman in good health. The CDR3 DNA reads as TGTGCCAGCAGCCGCCCACCACAGGGGGCCTACGAGCAGTACTTC. Its protein is CASSRPPQGAYEQYF.